The present T cell receptor beta chain was sequenced within a study of OX40 agonist ivuxolimab in advanced cancers. Concerning the study at large: Ivuxolimab was a fully human IgG2 agonistic monoclonal antibody targeting the costimulatory receptor OX40 (CD134). Intravenous ivuxolimab was administered to patients every 2 weeks at six dose levels: 0.01, 0.1, 0.3, 1.5, 3 and 10 mg/kg. Of the roughly 50 dose-escalation patients, hepatocellular carcinoma was present in approximately 20, melanoma in approximately 15, renal cell carcinoma in 9 and head and neck cancer in 9. The dose-escalation cohort was 82.7% male with a mean age of 60 years, ranging from about 20 to 85. Patients were allowed to have had prior anti-PD-1, anti-PD-L1 or anti-CTLA-4 therapy, and roughly 40% of the dose-escalation patients had previously received checkpoint inhibitors. Partial responses were achieved by three dose-escalation patients, of whom one had hepatocellular carcinoma and two had cutaneous melanoma. The point of sequencing TCRbeta in the periphery was to test whether ivuxolimab changed TCR sequence diversity and drove clonal T-cell expansion. The paper covers the monotherapy dose-escalation part of the phase I ivuxolimab trial, which included N of about 50 patients. What the research found in general, with its limitations: The antigen specificity of the peripheral T cells that underwent clonal expansion was not determined. At doses from 0.1 to 3.0 mg/kg, clonal expansion was seen in both CD4+ and CD8+ blood T cells between baseline and week 6. After ivuxolimab, CD8+ T cells had more expanded clones than CD4+ T cells on average. Low levels of normalized T-cell clonal expansion were also shown by some nonresponding patients. Partial responders in the 0.1-3.0 mg/kg groups had among the lowest normalized peripheral clonal expansion, especially among CD8+ T cells.

Patients with autoimmune disease history or receiving systemic immunosuppression were excluded from the trial. Peripheral blood for TCR sequencing was collected from all dose cohorts at baseline, on cycle 4 day 1, and on cycle 7 day 1. The samples were taken from a phase I, first-in-human, multicenter, open-label dose-escalation trial of ivuxolimab. Adults with locally advanced or metastatic head and neck squamous cell, hepatocellular, melanoma or renal cell carcinoma were enrolled in the trial. Before TCR sequencing, CD4+ T cells and CD8+ T cells from peripheral blood were sorted into separate populations. For sequencing of the TCRbeta CDR3 region, genomic DNA was extracted from the sorted cells. The immunoSEQ Assay was used to sequence the TCRbeta CDR3 regions. TCRdb's version of the immuneACCESS table is confined to in-frame rearrangements and falls short of the full clone set. An unresolved V gene accounts for under half of the shortfall where checked; the remainder is of unknown origin. The sample table holds tens of thousands of clones, of which approximately 83% were seen once. Of the sample, 1.4% to 1.5% is held by the ten largest clones.

CDR3 length: 15 amino acids, cysteine to phenylalanine. Only the CDR3 region is kept as DNA, spanning 45 bases read in frame from base 1. Germline trimming amounts to 5 bases on V and 6 bases on J, with 12 as the count of junction bases outside the gene matches. CDR1 and CDR2 were assigned from the germline V gene as WSHSY and SAAADI. Only a few counts were recorded for this clone. It has no known antigen specificity. No base quality information exists; no much larger clone differs at one position. The chain was built from TRBV10-2 and TRBJ2-7, with 8 junctional bases fitting TRBD2. The sample was CD4+ or CD8+ T cells sorted from blood, taken in a trial of the OX40 agonist ivuxolimab. This receptor was obtained from an adult with an advanced solid tumor such as melanoma, head and neck, liver or kidney cancer. The CDR3 reads CASSLLPGLGIEQYF. The sequenced DNA: TGCGCCAGCAGTCTCCTTCCGGGACTAGGAATCGAGCAGTACTTC.